This T cell receptor (beta chain) was sequenced in a study of blood T cell repertoires in COVID-19. The protocol was immunoSEQ multiplex PCR, while the TCRdb copy is restricted to in-frame clones and leaves out a portion. The sample records fewer than 600,000 clones, around 87% being singletons. In its sample, this clone was seen a few times. This CDR3 comprises 14 residues. Per the germline V gene, CDR1 is LGHNT and CDR2 is FRNRAP. V was pared by 6 bases and J by 8 bases, with 9 bases of the junction left unmatched. The chain employs TRBV12-5 and TRBJ2-1, with 8 nucleotides matching TRBD2. The sample was PBMCs or T cells enriched from blood (not recorded which). The sequence was collected from a woman aged 40 to 50 who had recovered from COVID-19. The CDR3 bases are TGTGCTAGTGGGAGCGGGAGCTTTATCGATGAGCAGTTCTTC. It is translated as CASGSGSFIDEQFF.